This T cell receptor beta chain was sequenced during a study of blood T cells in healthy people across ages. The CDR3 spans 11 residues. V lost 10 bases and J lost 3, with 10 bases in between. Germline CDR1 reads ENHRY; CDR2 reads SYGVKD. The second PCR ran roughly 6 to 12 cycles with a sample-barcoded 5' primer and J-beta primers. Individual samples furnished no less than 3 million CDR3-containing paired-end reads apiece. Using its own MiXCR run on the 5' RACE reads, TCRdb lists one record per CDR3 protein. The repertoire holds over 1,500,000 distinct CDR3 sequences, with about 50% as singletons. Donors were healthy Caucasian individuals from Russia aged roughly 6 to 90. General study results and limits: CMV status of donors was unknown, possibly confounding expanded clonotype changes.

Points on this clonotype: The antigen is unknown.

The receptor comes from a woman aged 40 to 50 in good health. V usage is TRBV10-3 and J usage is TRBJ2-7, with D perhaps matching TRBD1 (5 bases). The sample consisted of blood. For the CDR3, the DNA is TGTGCCACCGACAGATACTACGAGCAGTACTTC. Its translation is CATDRYYEQYF.